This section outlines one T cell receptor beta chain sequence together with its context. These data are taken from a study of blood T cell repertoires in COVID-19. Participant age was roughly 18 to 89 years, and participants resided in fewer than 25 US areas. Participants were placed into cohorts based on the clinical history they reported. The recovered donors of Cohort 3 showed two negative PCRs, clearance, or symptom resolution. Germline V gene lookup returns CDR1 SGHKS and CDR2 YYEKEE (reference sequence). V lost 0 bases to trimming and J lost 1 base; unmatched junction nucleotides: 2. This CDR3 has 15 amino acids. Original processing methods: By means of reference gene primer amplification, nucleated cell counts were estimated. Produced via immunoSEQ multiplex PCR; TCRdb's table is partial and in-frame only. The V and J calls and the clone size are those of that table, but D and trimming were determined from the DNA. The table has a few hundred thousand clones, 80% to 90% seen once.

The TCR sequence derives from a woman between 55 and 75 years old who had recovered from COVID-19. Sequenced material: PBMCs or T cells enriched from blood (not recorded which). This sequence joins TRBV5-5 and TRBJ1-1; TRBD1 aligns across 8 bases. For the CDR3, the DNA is TGTGCCAGCAGCTTGGCCGGGACAGGGAACACTGAAGCTTTCTTT. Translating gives CASSLAGTGNTEAFF.